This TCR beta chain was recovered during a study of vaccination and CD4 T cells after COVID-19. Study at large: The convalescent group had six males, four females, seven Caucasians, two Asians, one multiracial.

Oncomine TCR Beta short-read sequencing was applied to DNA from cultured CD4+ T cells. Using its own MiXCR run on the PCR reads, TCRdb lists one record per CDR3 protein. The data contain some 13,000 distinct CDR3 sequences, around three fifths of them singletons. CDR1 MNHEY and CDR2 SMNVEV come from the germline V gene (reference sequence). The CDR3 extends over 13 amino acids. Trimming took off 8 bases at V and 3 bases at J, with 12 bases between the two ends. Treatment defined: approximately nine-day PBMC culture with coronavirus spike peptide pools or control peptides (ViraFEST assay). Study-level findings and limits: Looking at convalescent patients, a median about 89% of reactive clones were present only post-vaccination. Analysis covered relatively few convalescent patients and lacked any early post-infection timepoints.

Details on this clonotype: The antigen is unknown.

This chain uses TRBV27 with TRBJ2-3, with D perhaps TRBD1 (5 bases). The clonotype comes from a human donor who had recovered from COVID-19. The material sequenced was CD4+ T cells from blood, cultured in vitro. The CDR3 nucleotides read TGTGCCAGCCTAAAACAGGCAACAGATACGCAGTATTTT. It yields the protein CASLKQATDTQYF.